A selection of T cell receptor beta chains follows, all from one sample in a study of blood T cells in healthy people across ages. Using its own MiXCR run on the 5' RACE reads, TCRdb lists one record per CDR3 protein. The sample shows 500,000 to 650,000 distinct CDR3 sequences, around a quarter of them seen only once. The data also belong to a second study, concerning T cells of mothers and their children.

The source material was blood. These receptors all come from a boy aged 2 to 10 in good health. Each CDR3 is given with its conserved first and last residue. Where a row states a size, it is once, few, many or the class of an expanded clone; other rows omit it.

abundance	v_gene	CDR3aa
few	TRBV7-9	CASSSKGRRRSGYGYTF
.	TRBV6-5	CASKGTALLFF
many	TRBV7-8	CASSLGYSGGDTDTQYF
.	TRBV20-1	CSARPRASGLTGELFF
few	TRBV20-1	CSASLGGLGETQYF
few	TRBV4-1	CASRPIRQANTEAFF
few	TRBV20-1	CSATTRETYEQYF
many	TRBV7-2	CASSLDGRTYEQYF
.	TRBV27	CASSSRASGKYTGELFF
.	TRBV3-1	CASSQGFGAGTGELFF
few	TRBV2	CASSGQGTNEKLFF
few	TRBV12-3/TRBV12-4	CASIPGGASWETQYF
few	TRBV2	CASSARTGSSNQPQHF
once	TRBV4-2	CASSQDGGGFAYGYTF
few	TRBV15	CATSVDIHGETQYF
.	TRBV14	CASSSQATTNEKLFF
.	TRBV11-2	CASSPPASRDEQFF
few	TRBV4-1	CASGKSGSYGYTF
many	TRBV20-1	CSAREQLAGETQYF
.	TRBV25-1	CASTIPWSNEQFF
.	TRBV7-2	CASGGLGKNIQYF
.	TRBV7-3	CASSLMQGAGEQYF
.	TRBV7-2	CASSSTSPQFF
few	TRBV21-1	CASSSRDSPLHF
.	TRBV6-6	CASSYKLGGFGEKLFF
.	TRBV2	CASSPQGRLNYGYTF
few	TRBV5-5	CASSQGSLSDTQYF
few	TRBV7-9	CASSRLATDTQYF
.	TRBV10-2	CASRVTSGPYEQYF